This TCR beta chain was identified in a study of blood T cells in healthy people across ages. With 5 bases removed from V and 7 bases from J, the gap between germline ends came to 21 bases. Germline assignment: CDR1 MNHEY and CDR2 SVGAGI. The CDR3 contains 15 residues. It was with a sample-barcoded 5' primer and a J-beta primer mix that a second PCR of about 7 to 12 cycles was run. TCRdb re-called the 5' RACE reads through MiXCR, storing one row per CDR3 protein. The sample records under 1,000,000 distinct CDR3 sequences, about 36% being singletons. Each donor was a healthy Caucasian individual from Russia, aged about 6 to 95. They isolated at least 7 million PBMCs from each sample. As for this clonotype: Its antigen is as yet unknown. A read error may explain this, as a much larger clone is one base away.

Findings of the study overall: The donors' CMV status was not determined, possibly confounding changes in expanded clonotypes.

The rearrangement uses TRBV6-5 and TRBJ2-7; TRBD1 might be the D (5 bases). Specimen: blood. The receptor's source is a man aged 18-30 years in good health. The CDR3, as DNA: TGTGCCAGCAGTCAGGGCCATGGGGCCTACAATGAGCAGTACTTC. Its protein is CASSQGHGAYNEQYF.